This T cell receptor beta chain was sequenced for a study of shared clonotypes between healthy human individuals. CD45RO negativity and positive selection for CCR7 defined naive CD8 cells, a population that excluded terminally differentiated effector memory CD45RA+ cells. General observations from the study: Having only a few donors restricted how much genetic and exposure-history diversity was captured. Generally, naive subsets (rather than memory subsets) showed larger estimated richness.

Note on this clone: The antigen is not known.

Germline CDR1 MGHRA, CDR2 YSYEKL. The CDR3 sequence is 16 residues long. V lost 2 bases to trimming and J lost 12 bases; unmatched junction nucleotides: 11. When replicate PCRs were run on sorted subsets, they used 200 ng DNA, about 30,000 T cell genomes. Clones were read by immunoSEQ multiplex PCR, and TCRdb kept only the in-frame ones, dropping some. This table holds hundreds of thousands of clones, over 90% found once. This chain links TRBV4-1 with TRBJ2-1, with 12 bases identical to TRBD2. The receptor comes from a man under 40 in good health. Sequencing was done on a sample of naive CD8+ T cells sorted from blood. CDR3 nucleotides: TGCGCCAGCAGCCAAATGACTAGCGGGAGTTGGGGGGCGCAGTTCTTC. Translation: CASSQMTSGSWGAQFF.